This is a list of T cell receptor beta chains from one sample in a study of T cell responses to AZD1222 COVID-19 vaccine. The protocol was immunoSEQ multiplex PCR, while the TCRdb copy is restricted to in-frame clones and leaves out a portion. The profile shows approximately 110,000 clones, 92% of them singletons. The input for sequencing was peripheral blood, taken on day 0 of AZD1222 vaccination. All receptors derive from an adult in good health. CDR3s include the opening cysteine and the closing phenylalanine or tryptophan. A D gene is named only where the DNA matches it firmly. Clone size is shown for a subset of rows, as once, few, many or a class of expanded clone.

>TRBD1|TRBV19|.|TRBJ2-7
CASSTLRDRGGEQYF
TGTGCCAGTAGTACCCTCCGGGACAGGGGAGGCGAGCAGTACTTC
>TRBD1|TRBV2|.|TRBJ1-1
CASNRDRANTEAFF
TGTGCCAGCAACCGGGACAGAGCCAACACTGAAGCTTTCTTT
>TRBD1|TRBV7-9|.|TRBJ1-4
CASSRDRGNEKLFF
TGTGCCAGCAGCCGGGACAGGGGCAATGAAAAACTGTTTTTT
>TRBD1|TRBV15|.|TRBJ1-4
CATSRSTGVEKLFF
TGTGCCACCAGCAGATCCACAGGGGTTGAAAAACTGTTTTTT
>.|TRBV30|.|TRBJ2-7
CAWSPRRNYEQYF
TGTGCCTGGAGTCCCAGGAGAAACTACGAGCAGTACTTC
>TRBD1|TRBV5-1|.|TRBJ1-6
CASSFLPGTENSPLHF
TGCGCCAGCAGCTTTTTACCCGGGACAGAGAATTCACCCCTCCACTTT
>TRBD2|TRBV7-3|.|TRBJ2-3
CASSLAGATDTQYF
TGTGCCAGCAGCCTAGCGGGGGCCACAGATACGCAGTATTTT
>TRBD1|TRBV2|.|TRBJ1-3
CASSVQGTGNTIYF
TGTGCCAGCAGTGTACAGGGGACAGGAAACACCATATATTTT
>.|TRBV3-1/TRBV3-2|.|TRBJ1-2
CASTQRGSYGYTF
TGTGCCAGCACTCAGAGGGGTTCCTATGGCTACACCTTC
>.|TRBV7-6|.|TRBJ1-5
CASSSWIGPNQPQHF
TGTGCCAGCAGCTCCTGGATTGGCCCCAATCAGCCCCAGCATTTT
>.|TRBV3-1/TRBV3-2|.|TRBJ1-5
CASSQDKGGVNQPQHF
TGTGCCAGCAGCCAAGATAAGGGAGGGGTCAATCAGCCCCAGCATTTT
>TRBD2|TRBV28|.|TRBJ2-3
CASSSQLAGAGDTQYF
TGTGCCAGCAGTTCCCAACTAGCGGGAGCGGGAGATACGCAGTATTTT
>.|TRBV7-2|.|TRBJ1-5
CASSLAPWQGGQPQHF
TGTGCCAGCAGCTTAGCGCCGTGGCAGGGCGGACAGCCCCAGCATTTT
>.|TRBV5-1|.|TRBJ1-3
CASSSQGRTGNTIYF
TGCGCCAGCAGCAGCCAAGGCAGGACCGGAAACACCATATATTTT
>.|TRBV27|.|TRBJ2-3
CASTRELGTDTQYF
TGTGCCAGCACTCGGGAGCTGGGCACAGATACGCAGTATTTT
>.|TRBV9|.|TRBJ1-5
CASSERGREDQPQHF
TGTGCCAGCAGTGAGAGGGGCAGGGAGGATCAGCCCCAGCATTTT
>TRBD1|TRBV5-4|.|TRBJ2-3
CASSIGGLPDTQYF
TGTGCCAGCAGTATAGGGGGCCTCCCAGATACGCAGTATTTT
>.|TRBV30|.|TRBJ1-5
CASGQGRDQPQHF
TGTGCCTCGGGTCAGGGCCGAGATCAGCCCCAGCATTTT
>TRBD1|TRBV5-5|.|TRBJ1-2
CASSPGTGLNGYTF
TGTGCCAGCAGCCCCGGGACAGGGTTGAATGGCTACACCTTC
>TRBD1|TRBV4-3|.|TRBJ1-1
CASSQAVRGGQGNTEAFF
TGCGCCAGCAGCCAAGCTGTAAGAGGGGGACAGGGGAACACTGAAGCTTTCTTT
>TRBD1|TRBV28|.|TRBJ1-2
CACRQGPYGYTF
TGTGCCTGTCGACAGGGACCCTATGGCTACACCTTC
>TRBD2|TRBV6-1|.|TRBJ2-7
CASSEALLAGERGYEQYF
TGTGCCAGCAGTGAAGCGCTGCTAGCGGGAGAGAGAGGCTACGAGCAGTACTTC
>.|TRBV12-3/TRBV12-4|.|TRBJ1-3
CANKGIGGNTIYF
TGTGCCAACAAGGGGATCGGTGGAAACACCATATATTTT
>TRBD1|TRBV6-5|.|TRBJ1-2
CASSPTGGHGYTF
TGTGCCAGCAGCCCAACAGGGGGCCATGGCTACACCTTC
>.|TRBV4-3|.|TRBJ2-1
CASSQGGSYNEQFF
TGCGCCAGCAGCCAGGGGGGCAGCTACAATGAGCAGTTCTTC
>.|TRBV11-1|.|TRBJ1-6
CASGRDNSPLHF
TGTGCCAGCGGCAGGGATAATTCACCCCTCCACTTT
>.|TRBV6-4|.|TRBJ2-3
CASSQQGTPGDTQYF
TGTGCCAGCAGCCAACAGGGTACCCCCGGGGATACGCAGTATTTT
>TRBD2|TRBV6-4|.|TRBJ2-1
CASSEASGTYNEQFF
TGTGCCAGCAGTGAGGCTAGCGGAACCTACAATGAGCAGTTCTTC
>.|TRBV5-6|.|TRBJ2-6
CASSLGPTSGANVLTF
TGTGCCAGCAGCTTGGGTCCGACCTCAGGGGCCAACGTCCTGACTTTC
>TRBD1|TRBV6-6|.|TRBJ1-2
CASSYSKAGGGYTF
TGTGCCAGCAGTTACTCGAAGGCAGGGGGAGGCTACACCTTC
>.|TRBV6-1|.|TRBJ1-5
CASSEARVGEVGQPQHF
TGTGCCAGCAGTGAAGCAAGGGTAGGGGAGGTCGGCCAGCCCCAGCATTTT
>.|TRBV19|.|TRBJ1-5
CASSIQGNDQPQHF
TGTGCCAGTAGTATTCAGGGAAACGATCAGCCCCAGCATTTT
>.|TRBV28|once|TRBJ2-3
CASSLWDTQYF
TGTGCCAGCAGTTTATGGGATACGCAGTATTTT
>TRBD1|TRBV4-3|.|TRBJ2-1
CASSPGQGASNEQFF
TGCGCCAGCAGCCCCGGACAGGGGGCGAGTAATGAGCAGTTCTTC
>.|TRBV29-1|.|TRBJ2-1
CSVPWGEQFF
TGCAGCGTGCCCTGGGGTGAGCAGTTCTTC
>.|TRBV14|.|TRBJ1-1
CASSQIWNTEAFF
TGTGCCAGCAGCCAAATTTGGAACACTGAAGCTTTCTTT
>TRBD1|TRBV6-1|.|TRBJ2-3
CASSEGQGKTDTQYF
TGTGCCAGCAGTGAAGGACAGGGTAAGACAGATACGCAGTATTTT
>.|TRBV7-8|.|TRBJ1-2
CASSLGGALGYTF
TGTGCCAGCAGCTTAGGGGGGGCGTTGGGCTACACCTTC
>.|TRBV9|.|TRBJ2-7
CASSLLDGFFYEQYF
TGTGCCAGCAGCCTACTAGACGGATTCTTCTACGAGCAGTACTTC
>.|TRBV7-2|.|TRBJ2-7
CASSSRGSSYEQYF
TGTGCCAGCAGCTCTCGGGGCTCGTCCTACGAGCAGTACTTC
>.|TRBV10-2|.|TRBJ1-3
CASSESSILGNDPIYF
TGCGCCAGCAGTGAGTCCTCAATACTCGGAAATGATCCCATATATTTT
>TRBD2|TRBV27|.|TRBJ2-2
CASRRASGGNTGELFF
TGTGCCAGCAGACGAGCTAGCGGGGGGAACACCGGGGAGCTGTTTTTT
>.|TRBV9|.|TRBJ2-1
CASSVGFRANNEQFF
TGTGCCAGCAGCGTAGGGTTCCGGGCGAACAATGAGCAGTTCTTC
>.|TRBV7-3|once|TRBJ1-1
CASSLGANTEAFF
TGTGCCAGCAGCTTGGGGGCGAACACTGAAGCTTTCTTT
>.|TRBV30|.|TRBJ1-4
CAYGPPGDEKLFF
TGTGCCTACGGGCCTCCGGGGGATGAAAAACTGTTTTTT
>.|TRBV5-1|.|TRBJ2-3
CASSLADRRTDTQYF
TGCGCCAGCAGCTTGGCCGACCGCCGCACAGATACGCAGTATTTT
>TRBD2|TRBV5-1|few|TRBJ2-2
CASSSGGATGELFF
TGCGCCAGCAGCTCGGGGGGAGCCACCGGGGAGCTGTTTTTT
>.|TRBV5-1|.|TRBJ1-2
CASSWTTTNYGYTF
TGCGCCAGCAGCTGGACGACAACGAACTATGGCTACACCTTC
>.|TRBV6-2/TRBV6-3|.|TRBJ1-2
CASSPPGLPFYGYTF
TGTGCCAGCAGTCCACCGGGACTACCCTTCTATGGCTACACCTTC
>.|TRBV19|.|TRBJ1-2
CASSIARAGGYGYTF
TGTGCCAGTAGTATAGCCAGGGCCGGCGGCTATGGCTACACCTTC